Listed here are 15 T cell receptor beta chains from one sample, sequenced in a study of a mutant IDH1 vaccine in newly diagnosed glioma. Produced via immunoSEQ multiplex PCR; TCRdb's table is partial and in-frame only. Among roughly 34,000 clones, approximately 90% were seen once, and the ten largest hold over 4.5%. Sample time point: week 47, end of study. Doses of 300 ug of mutant IDH1 20-mer peptide were given with topical imiquimod. No antigens are known for them. The sample was PBMCs, taken from a glioma patient whose treatment included an IDH1 peptide vaccine. These receptors all come from a woman in her thirties or forties with glioma.

The CDR3: CASSIRWRGGINDEQYF. The CDR3 DNA is TGTGCCAGTAGTATCAGATGGCGGGGCGGAATAAATGACGAGCAGTACTTC. The chain couples TRBV19 to TRBJ2-7; possible D gene TRBD2, 6 bases. The germline gives CDR1 LNHDA, CDR2 SQIVND (reference sequence). This CDR3 comprises 17 residues. Between the trimmed V and J ends, which lost 3 bases and 5 bases, there was a span of 23 bases. Together with reference TRBV19 and TRBJ2-7, the CDR3 gives the full variable domain: DGGITQSPKYLFRKEGQNVTLSCEQNLNHDAMYWYRQDPGQGLRLIYYSQIVNDFQKGDIAEGYSVSREKKESFPLTVTSAQKNPTAFYLCASSIRWRGGINDEQYFGPGTRLTVT.

The chain has TRBV5-1 and TRBJ1-1; tentatively, D is TRBD1 (5 bases). Germline lookup yields CDR1 SGHRS and CDR2 YFSETQ. The CDR3 runs 14 residues. V shed 0 bases and J shed 3 bases, with 9 bases lying between them. The CDR3 nucleotides are TGCGCCAGCAGCTTGGAATGGGGGGACACTGAAGCTTTCTTT. Translated, it gives CASSLEWGDTEAFF.

CDR3 loop: CASSLEEGNIQYF. The CDR3 DNA is TGTGCCAGCAGCTTAGAGGAGGGTAACATTCAGTACTTC. The V and J genes are TRBV7-2 and TRBJ2-4; the D gene is possibly TRBD2 (6 bases). Trimming left V 1 base short and J 7 bases short, with 8 bases between. CDR1 and CDR2 from the germline V gene are SGHTA and FQGNSA. The CDR3 totals 13 residues.

CDR3 coding DNA: TGCGCCAGCAGCCAAGGACTTCAGGGATTCAATGAGCAGTTCTTC. Translation: CASSQGLQGFNEQFF. The rearrangement links TRBV4-1 to TRBJ2-1; tentatively, D is TRBD1 (5 bases). The CDR3 consists of 15 residues. CDR1 is MGHRA and CDR2 is YSYEKL in the germline V gene. V lost 1 base and J 6 bases, leaving 13 bases between the germline ends.

The genes are TRBV5-1 and TRBJ1-3; D gene uncertain. CDR3 length equals 14 residues. The V end was cut by 9 bases, the J end by 1 base, with 14 bases between. Germline CDR1 SGHRS, CDR2 YFSETQ. In nucleotides, the CDR3 is TGCGCCACCCCTGGGCGATCATCTGGAAACACCATATATTTT. This sequence encodes CATPGRSSGNTIYF. Variable domain in full (rest from reference TRBV5-1 and TRBJ1-3): KAGVTQTPRYLIKTRGQQVTLSCSPISGHRSVSWYQQTPGQGLQFLFEYFSETQRNKGNFPGRFSGRQFSNSRSEMNVSTLELGDSALYLCATPGRSSGNTIYFGEGSWLTVV.

V is TRBV6-1 and J is TRBJ1-5; D is unresolved. There are 15 residues in the CDR3. Germline CDR1 reads MNHNS; CDR2 reads SASEGT. The ends were cut back, 5 bases at V and 7 bases at J, with 18 bases in the middle. The CDR3 DNA sequence: TGTGCCAGCAGTATGGCCGATAGCGGTCAACAGCCCCAGCATTTT. It translates to CASSMADSGQQPQHF.

The V and J genes are TRBV13 and TRBJ2-6; the D gene is possibly TRBD2 (5 bases). The CDR3 length is 15 residues. Germline assignment: CDR1 PRHDT and CDR2 FYEKMQ (reference sequence). Trimming shortened V by 5 bases and J by 4 bases, and 12 bases separated the two germline ends. The DNA of the CDR3 is TGTGCCAGCAGCCAGAGGACTCGGGGGGCCAACGTCCTGACTTTC. Translated: CASSQRTRGANVLTF.

Comment on this clone: Sequence at one end of the junction differs from germline and may be a read error. The CDR3 sequence: CASSSQGGETQYF. As DNA, the CDR3 is TGTGCTAGCAGCTCGCAGGGGGGAGAGACCCAGTACTTC. The chain employs TRBV7-7 and TRBJ2-5; D is perhaps TRBD1 (7 bases). The CDR3 consists of 13 residues. Germline CDR1 and CDR2: SSHAT and FNYEAQ (reference sequence).

This chain connects TRBV6-5 to TRBJ1-4, with D maybe TRBD1 (5 bases). The germline gives CDR1 MNHEY, CDR2 SVGAGI. The CDR3 is 14 amino acids. Trimming removed 2 bases at V and 8 bases at J, with 12 bases between. CDR3 DNA: TGTGCCAGCAGTTACGGGGGGGGACGCGAAAAACTGTTTTTT. Translated: CASSYGGGREKLFF.

The chain is built from TRBV27 and TRBJ2-2, with 11 bases identical to TRBD2. The J segment lost 1 base and the V segment lost 6 bases, leaving 7 bases of the junction unmatched. CDR3 length: 17 residues. The germline V gene encodes CDR1 MNHEY and CDR2 SMNVEV (reference sequence). CDR3 nucleotide sequence: TGTGCCAGCAGAGATAGCGGGAGGGAGGGGAACACCGGGGAGCTGTTTTTT. Translation gives CASRDSGREGNTGELFF.

The chain is built from TRBV4-3 and TRBJ1-1; 7 nucleotides line up with TRBD1. The ends lost 3 bases at V and 5 bases at J; junction bases unmatched: 6. This CDR3 is 14 amino acids long. Germline-derived CDR1 and CDR2 are LGHNA and YSLEER. This CDR3 reads CASSQWQGETEAFF. The CDR3 nucleotides are TGCGCCAGCAGCCAGTGGCAGGGGGAGACTGAAGCTTTCTTT.

V and J are TRBV15 and TRBJ1-1; D is undetermined. V was trimmed by 1 base and J by 0 bases, leaving 3 bases between them. The CDR3 is 13 amino acids. CDR1 and CDR2 from the germline V gene are LNHNV and YYDKDF (reference sequence). CDR3 in DNA: TGTGCCACCAGCAGAGGGGTGAACACTGAAGCTTTCTTT. Amino acid sequence: CATSRGVNTEAFF.

V gene TRBV19 combines with J gene TRBJ1-6; D unresolved. Trimming pared 7 bases from V and 1 base from J, leaving 17 bases between. The CDR3 runs 17 residues. Germline loops: CDR1 LNHDA, CDR2 SQIVND (reference sequence). The CDR3 sequence is CASMEGRSRSYNSPLHF. CDR3 bases: TGTGCCAGTATGGAGGGTAGAAGCCGTTCCTATAATTCACCCCTCCACTTT.

The chain uses TRBV5-1 and TRBJ1-1; TRBD1 might be the D (6 bases). V lost 3 bases to trimming and J lost 1 base, with 13 bases between them. Germline lookup yields CDR1 SGHRS and CDR2 YFSETQ. The CDR3 contains 15 residues. CDR3 coding DNA: TGCGCCAGCAGCTACTGGACAGACCAGAACACTGAAGCTTTCTTT. Translated: CASSYWTDQNTEAFF.

This chain links TRBV7-9 with TRBJ1-5; D gene ambiguous. The V gene's germline CDR1 is SEHNR and CDR2 FQNEAQ (reference sequence). The CDR3 is made up of 14 amino acids. V was cut by 3 bases and J by 4 bases, with 10 bases left in between. CDR3 sequence reads: CASSFGGVNQPQHF. The CDR3 nucleotides are TGTGCCAGCAGCTTCGGCGGGGTGAATCAGCCCCAGCATTTT.